This TCR beta chain was sequenced for a study of blood T cell repertoires in COVID-19. Comment on this clone: Germline is not matched at one junction end, which may reflect a read error.

The assay was immunoSEQ multiplex PCR, and TCRdb's table has in-frame clones only and misses some. This table has a few hundred thousand clones, around 82% appearing once. The receptor comes from a woman aged 60-75 years with acute or convalescent COVID-19. Sequencing was done on a sample of peripheral blood.

CDR3 nucleotide sequence: TGTGCCAGCAGTCAAGGACAAAGCACAGATACGCAGTATTTT. Its translation: CASSQGQSTDTQYF. The chain recombines TRBV3-1 (or the pseudogene TRBV3-2) with TRBJ2-3; D possibly corresponds to TRBD1 (5 bases). The CDR3 is 14 amino acids. Germline CDR1 is LGHDT and CDR2 is YNNKEL (reference sequence).